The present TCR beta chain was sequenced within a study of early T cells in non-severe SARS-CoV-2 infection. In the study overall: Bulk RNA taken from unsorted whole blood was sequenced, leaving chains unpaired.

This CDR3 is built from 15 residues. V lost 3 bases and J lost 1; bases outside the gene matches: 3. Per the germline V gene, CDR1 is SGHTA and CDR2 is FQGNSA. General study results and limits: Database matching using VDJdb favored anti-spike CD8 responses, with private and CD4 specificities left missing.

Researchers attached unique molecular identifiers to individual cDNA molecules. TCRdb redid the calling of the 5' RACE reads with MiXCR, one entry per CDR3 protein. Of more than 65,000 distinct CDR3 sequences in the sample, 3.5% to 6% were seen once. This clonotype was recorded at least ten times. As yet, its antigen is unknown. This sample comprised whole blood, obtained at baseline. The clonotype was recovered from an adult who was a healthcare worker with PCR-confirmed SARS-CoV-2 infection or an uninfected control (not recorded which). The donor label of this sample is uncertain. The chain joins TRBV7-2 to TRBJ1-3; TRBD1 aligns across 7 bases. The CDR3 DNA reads TGTGCCAGCAGCTTCGCGACAGGGTCTGGAAACACCATATATTTT. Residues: CASSFATGSGNTIYF. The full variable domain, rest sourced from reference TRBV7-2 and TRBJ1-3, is GAGVSQSPSNKVTEKGKDVELRCDPISGHTALYWYRQSLGQGLEFLIYFQGNSAPDKSGLPSDRFSAERTGGSVSTLTIQRTQQEDSAVYLCASSFATGSGNTIYFGEGSWLTVV.